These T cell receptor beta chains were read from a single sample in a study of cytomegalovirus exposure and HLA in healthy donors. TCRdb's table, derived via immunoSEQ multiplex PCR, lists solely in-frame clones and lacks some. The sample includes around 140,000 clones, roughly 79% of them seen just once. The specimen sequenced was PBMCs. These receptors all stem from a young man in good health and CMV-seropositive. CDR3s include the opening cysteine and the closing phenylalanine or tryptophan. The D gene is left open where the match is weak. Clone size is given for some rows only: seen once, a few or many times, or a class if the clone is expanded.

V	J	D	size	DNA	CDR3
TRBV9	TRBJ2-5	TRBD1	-	TGTGCCAGCAGCGTAGAGGGGACAGGTCGCGAGACCCAGTACTTC	CASSVEGTGRETQYF
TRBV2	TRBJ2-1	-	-	TGTGCCAGCAGTGAATATAGACTCCTCTACTCCTACAATGAGCAGTTCTTC	CASSEYRLLYSYNEQFF
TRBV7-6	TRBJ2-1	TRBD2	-	TGTGCCAGCAGCTTATCAACGGGACTAGCGGGGGCAAGCTCCTACAATGAGCAGTTCTTC	CASSLSTGLAGASSYNEQFF
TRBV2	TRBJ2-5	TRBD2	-	TGTGCCAGCGCGGGGGTCCAAGAGACCCAGTACTTC	CASAGVQETQYF
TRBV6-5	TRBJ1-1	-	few	TGTGCCAGCAGTTACCGGGGGGAACGGAACACTGAAGCTTTCTTT	CASSYRGERNTEAFF
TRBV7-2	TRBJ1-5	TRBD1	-	TGTGCCAGCAGCTTAGGGGACAGGGACGGTCAGCCCCAGCATTTT	CASSLGDRDGQPQHF
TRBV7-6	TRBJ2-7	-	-	TGTGCCAGCAGCCCAAACAGGGGGGGCGAGCAGTACTTC	CASSPNRGGEQYF
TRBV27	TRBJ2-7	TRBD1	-	TGTGCCAGCAGCCGACAGGGGGGAGATTACGAGCAGTACTTC	CASSRQGGDYEQYF
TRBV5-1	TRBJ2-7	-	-	TGCGCCAGCAGAGGGGGGGAGGACTCCTACGAGCAGTACTTC	CASRGGEDSYEQYF
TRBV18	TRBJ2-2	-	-	TGTGCCAGCTCCGCCGGGGAGCTGTTTTTT	CASSAGELFF
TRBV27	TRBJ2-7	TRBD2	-	TGTGCCAGCAGTTTGGAGAGCGGGGACTACGAGCAGTACTTC	CASSLESGDYEQYF
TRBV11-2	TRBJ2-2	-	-	TGTGCCAGCAGCCCCTTGGCGGAGAACACCGGGGAGCTGTTTTTT	CASSPLAENTGELFF
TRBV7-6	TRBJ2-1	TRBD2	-	TGTGCCAGCAGGGGGGAGGTAGCGGGAGGGGGTGAGCAGTTCTTC	CASRGEVAGGGEQFF
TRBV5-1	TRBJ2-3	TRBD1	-	TGCGCCAGCAGCCTGGGACAGGGGCCAGATACGCAGTATTTT	CASSLGQGPDTQYF
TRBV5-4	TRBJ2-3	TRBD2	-	TGTGCCAGCAGCGCCGGGTTCCTAGCGGGGGGCCAGACAGATACGCAGTATTTT	CASSAGFLAGGQTDTQYF
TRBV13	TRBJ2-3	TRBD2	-	TGTGCCAGCAGCCTGAGGACTAGCGGGCCTCCTAGCACAGATACGCAGTATTTT	CASSLRTSGPPSTDTQYF
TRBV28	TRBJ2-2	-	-	TGTGCCAGCAGTTTATGGGCAGTAAACACCGGGGAGCTGTTTTTT	CASSLWAVNTGELFF
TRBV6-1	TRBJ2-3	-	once	TGTGCCAGCAGTGGTCTGGAGGCAGATACGCAGTATTTT	CASSGLEADTQYF
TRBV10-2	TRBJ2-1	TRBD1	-	TGCGCCAGCAGAAGGGGACAGGGCGACGAGCAGTTCTTC	CASRRGQGDEQFF
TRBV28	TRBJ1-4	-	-	TGTGCCAGCATTGGCGGGATTAATGAAAAACTGTTTTTT	CASIGGINEKLFF
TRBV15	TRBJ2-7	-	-	TGTGCCACCAGCAGAGACGGGGGGCGACGGACCTCCTATCCCTACGAGCAGTACTTC	CATSRDGGRRTSYPYEQYF
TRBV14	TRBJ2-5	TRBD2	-	TGTGCCAGCAGCCAAGTCCTAGCGGAGGGGACCCGGTACTTC	CASSQVLAEGTRYF
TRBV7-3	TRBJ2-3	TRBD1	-	TGTGCCAGCAGTCAGGGGGAGAGTCTAGCTGATACGCAGTATTTT	CASSQGESLADTQYF
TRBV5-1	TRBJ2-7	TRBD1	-	TGCGCCAGCAGCTACGACAGGGGCACCTACGAGCAGTACTTC	CASSYDRGTYEQYF
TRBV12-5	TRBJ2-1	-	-	TGTGCTAGTGGTTTGGTACTCGACGGGAGCTCCTACAATGAGCAGTTCTTC	CASGLVLDGSSYNEQFF
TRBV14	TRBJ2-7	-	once	TGTGCCAGCAGCCCCAGGGCCTTTGGCTACGAGCAGTACTTC	CASSPRAFGYEQYF
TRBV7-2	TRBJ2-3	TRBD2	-	TGTGCCAGCAGCCCCTCTAGCGGGGGGGCGTCAGATACGCAGTATTTT	CASSPSSGGASDTQYF
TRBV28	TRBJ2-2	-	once	TGTGCCAGCAGTTTACCTGGAGGGACCGGGGAGCTGTTTTTT	CASSLPGGTGELFF
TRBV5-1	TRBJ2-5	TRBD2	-	TGCGCCAGCAGCACGCATACTAGCGGCATCGGGGAGACCCAGTACTTC	CASSTHTSGIGETQYF
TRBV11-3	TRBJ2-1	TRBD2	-	TGTGCCAGCAGCTTGGAGCGGGAGGAAGGGTACAATGAGCAGTTCTTC	CASSLEREEGYNEQFF
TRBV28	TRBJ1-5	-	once	TGTGCCAGCAGTTTATCAGGGGCGGGCAATCAGCCCCAGCATTTT	CASSLSGAGNQPQHF
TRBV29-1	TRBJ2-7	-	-	TGCAGCGTTGTAGTTCGGGTCGGGGACTACGAGCAGTACTTC	CSVVVRVGDYEQYF
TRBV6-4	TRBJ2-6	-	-	TGTGCCAGCAACCTACCCCAGGGTTCGGGTAACTCTGGGGCCAACGTCCTGACTTTC	CASNLPQGSGNSGANVLTF
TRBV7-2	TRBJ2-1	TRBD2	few	TGTGCCAGCAGCTCCATTAGCGGGACCACCTACAATGAGCAGTTCTTC	CASSSISGTTYNEQFF
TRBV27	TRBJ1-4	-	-	TGTGCCAGCAAGGGAGGCGTCCGAGCCCTTGGTGAAAAACTGTTTTTT	CASKGGVRALGEKLFF
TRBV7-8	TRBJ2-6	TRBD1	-	TGTGCCAGCAGCTTACAGGGGGCGCTTGGGGCCAACGTCCTGACTTTC	CASSLQGALGANVLTF
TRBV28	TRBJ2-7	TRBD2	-	TGTGCCAGCAGTTTCCCCGGACTAGATCCCACCTACGAGCAGTACTTC	CASSFPGLDPTYEQYF
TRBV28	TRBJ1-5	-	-	TGTGCCAGCAGTTTATCGGGAGGGGCCGGAGAGCCCCAGCATTTT	CASSLSGGAGEPQHF
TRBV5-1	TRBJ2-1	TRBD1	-	TGCGCCAGCAGCTTCGAGGCGGGACAGGCCTACAATGAGCAGTTCTTC	CASSFEAGQAYNEQFF